The 18 T cell receptor beta chains in this list originate from one sample, sequenced in a study of shared clonotypes between healthy human individuals. Clones were read by immunoSEQ multiplex PCR, and TCRdb kept only the in-frame ones, dropping some. The sample has about 2.1 million clones, approximately 94% seen once. CD8 cells classed as naive were CD45RO-negative and positively selected for CCR7, excluding terminally differentiated effector memory CD45RA+ cells. The material sequenced was naive CD8+ T cells from PBMCs. These receptors were obtained from a man between 18 and 35 years old in good health. Some clones in this sample may be carry-over from other donors' samples.

This clone was seen more than once but under ten times. The sample carries other DNA sequences with the same CDR3. The J gene is TRBJ1-1, the V gene TRBV20-1, with a tentative D call TRBD1 (6 bases). The CDR3 is 11 residues long. The V end lost 1 base, the J end lost 8 bases, and 8 bases lay between the germline ends. The V gene's germline CDR1 is DFQATT and CDR2 SNEGSKA (reference sequence). Here the CDR3 reads CSARGGTEAFF. CDR3 in DNA: TGCAGTGCTAGAGGTGGGACAGAAGCTTTCTTT.

The rearrangement links TRBV2 to TRBJ1-1, with TRBD1 matching 7 bases. Germline lookup yields CDR1 SNHLY and CDR2 FYNNEI. This CDR3 region has 17 residues. V lost 3 bases, J lost 2 bases, and 12 bases stayed unmatched. Here the CDR3 reads CASSEAVGGAGNTEAFF. The CDR3 DNA follows: TGTGCCAGCAGTGAGGCGGTAGGGGGCGCGGGAAACACTGAAGCTTTCTTT. Variable domain in full (rest from reference TRBV2 and TRBJ1-1): EPEVTQTPSHQVTQMGQEVILRCVPISNHLYFYWYRQILGQKVEFLVSFYNNEISEKSEIFDDQFSVERPDGSNFTLKIRSTKLEDSAMYFCASSEAVGGAGNTEAFFGQGTRLTVV.

The chain employs TRBV29-1 and TRBJ2-1; TRBD2 agrees at 13 bases. The CDR3 length is 16 residues. In germline, CDR1 is SQVTM, CDR2 ANQGSEA. Trimming cost V 4 bases and J 9 bases; bases outside gene matches: 12. The CDR3 DNA reads TGCAGCGTTGGGGGACTAGCGGGGCGTCGAGGGGTTGAGCAGTTCTTC. Translating gives CSVGGLAGRRGVEQFF.

The genes are TRBV19 and TRBJ1-1; 9 positions agree with TRBD1. Germline V CDR1 and CDR2: LNHDA, SQIVND (reference sequence). V trimming: 4 bases; J trimming: 0 bases; junction bases outside the gene matches: 3. The length of the CDR3 is 15 residues. The CDR3 DNA reads as TGTGCCAGTAGTACAGGGACAGGGCTGAACACTGAAGCTTTCTTT. Translated: CASSTGTGLNTEAFF.

This clone was detected once. The chain is built from TRBV9 and TRBJ2-3; D may be TRBD2 (5 bases). Germline CDR1 and CDR2: SGDLS and YYNGEE. The ends were cut back, 3 bases at V and 8 bases at J, with 7 bases in the middle. This CDR3 has 11 residues. CDR3 DNA: TGTGCCAGCAGCGGTGGACTTACGCAGTATTTT. This gives the protein CASSGGLTQYF.

V gene TRBV7-3 combines with J gene TRBJ2-3; 7 bases are shared with TRBD2. Germline-derived CDR1 and CDR2 are SGHTA and FQGTGA. This CDR3 is 21 amino acids long. V was clipped by 6 bases and J by 0 bases; unmatched bases: 24. The CDR3 nucleotides read TGTGCCAGCAGATATCAGAGCAGTCTAGCGGAAGTTGGGGCTAGCACAGATACGCAGTATTTT. Residues: CASRYQSSLAEVGASTDTQYF.

Here the CDR3 reads CARSSSRADTQYF. CDR3 nucleotide sequence: TGTGCCAGGTCGAGTTCCAGGGCAGATACGCAGTATTTT. This chain links TRBV6-1 with TRBJ2-3, with D possibly being TRBD1 (5 bases). V shed 9 bases and J shed 4 bases, with 14 bases lying between them. Germline V CDR1 and CDR2: MNHNS, SASEGT. The CDR3 is 13 amino acids.

The chain recombines TRBV19 with TRBJ1-2; 11 bases agree with TRBD1. V shed 10 bases and J 8 bases; nucleotides not matched to a gene: 15. This CDR3 is 15 amino acids long. The germline CDR1 and CDR2 sequences are LNHDA and SQIVND (reference sequence). The CDR3 bases are TGTGCCACCGCAGGACCCGGGACAGGGGGATACGGCTACACCTTC. This sequence encodes CATAGPGTGGYGYTF.

The chain joins TRBV4-1 to TRBJ2-1; 9 bases align to TRBD1. The CDR3 is made up of 14 amino acids. The germline V gene has CDR1 MGHRA and CDR2 YSYEKL. The V and J ends lost 3 bases and 5 bases, in that order; junction bases with no gene match: 2. The chain's CDR3 is CASSHRQGDNEQFF. For the CDR3, the DNA is TGCGCCAGCAGCCATAGACAGGGGGACAATGAGCAGTTCTTC.

This clone was detected only once. Here the CDR3 reads CSVEVSRRGGREQFF. The CDR3 DNA reads as TGCAGCGTTGAAGTTTCGCGTCGGGGGGGACGCGAGCAGTTCTTC. V is TRBV29-1 and J is TRBJ2-1; TRBD2 matches at 8 bases. CDR1 SQVTM and CDR2 ANQGSEA come from the germline V gene. V shed 1 base and J 10 bases; nucleotides not matched to a gene: 12. The CDR3 covers 15 residues.

The genes are TRBV7-8 and TRBJ2-1; 7 nucleotides match TRBD2. Trimming took 1 base from V and 8 from J; bases not matched to a gene: 8. This CDR3 is built from 15 residues. CDR1 and CDR2 from the germline V gene are SGHVS and FQNEAQ. The chain's CDR3 is CASSLVSPGGHEQFF. The CDR3 nucleotides are TGTGCCAGCAGCTTAGTTTCGCCGGGGGGTCATGAGCAGTTCTTC. The full variable domain, its missing parts supplied by reference TRBV7-8 and TRBJ2-1, is GAGVSQSPRYKVAKRGQDVALRCDPISGHVSLFWYQQALGQGPEFLTYFQNEAQLDKSGLPSDRFFAERPEGSVSTLKIQRTQQEDSAVYLCASSLVSPGGHEQFFGPGTRLTVL.

This chain links TRBV28 with TRBJ2-3; D might be TRBD2 (7 bases). CDR1 is MDHEN and CDR2 is SYDVKM in the germline V gene. The length of the CDR3 is 15 residues. The V gene lost 5 bases and the J gene lost 5 bases, with 17 bases spanning the gap. The CDR3 coding sequence is TGTGCCAGCAGTGCGGGGGACACGGAGGTAGATACGCAGTATTTT. It yields the protein CASSAGDTEVDTQYF.

In the case of this clone: Other nucleotide sequences from this sample produce the same CDR3. The chain carries TRBV6-5 and TRBJ2-5, with D unresolved. V was pared by 3 bases and J by 5 bases, with 10 bases between. The length of the CDR3 is 13 residues. Germline V gives CDR1 MNHEY, CDR2 SVGAGI. The CDR3 region is CASSYGVSETQYF. The DNA for the CDR3 is TGTGCCAGCAGTTATGGGGTCTCGGAGACCCAGTACTTC.

The genes are TRBV11-2 and TRBJ2-1; TRBD2 aligns across 12 bases. This CDR3 has 14 amino acids. Per the germline V gene, CDR1 is SGHAT and CDR2 is FQNNGV. The V segment lost 3 bases and the J segment 7 bases; nucleotides outside the gene matches: 1. The CDR3: CASSLGTSGNEQFF. The CDR3 DNA reads as TGTGCCAGCAGCTTGGGGACTAGCGGGAATGAGCAGTTCTTC.

The J gene is TRBJ2-2, the V gene TRBV7-6, with D uncertain. This CDR3 spans 17 amino acids. Between the trimmed V and J ends, which lost 0 bases and 4 bases, there was a span of 15 bases. Germline V lookup: CDR1 SGHVS, CDR2 FNYEAQ. CDR3 protein: CASSLAVEHPSTGELFF. In DNA form, the CDR3 reads TGTGCCAGCAGCTTAGCGGTGGAGCACCCGAGCACCGGGGAGCTGTTTTTT.

This chain joins TRBV6-6 and TRBJ2-7; 7 bases align to TRBD2. Germline assignment: CDR1 MNHNY and CDR2 SVGAGI (reference sequence). V shed 5 bases, J shed 5 bases, and the junction held 6 bases outside the gene matches. This CDR3 spans 13 amino acids. CDR3 in amino acids: CASSHRDYDEQYF. As DNA, the CDR3 is TGTGCCAGCAGTCACCGGGACTACGACGAGCAGTACTTC.

This clone showed up just a few times. The J gene is TRBJ1-1, the V gene TRBV27; a weak D match, TRBD1 (6 bases). Per the germline V gene, CDR1 is MNHEY and CDR2 is SMNVEV (reference sequence). This CDR3 has 16 residues. V was trimmed by 4 bases and J by 5 bases, leaving 20 bases between them. The chain's CDR3 is CASSYVEGEGVTEAFF. The CDR3 DNA sequence: TGTGCCAGCAGTTATGTTGAGGGTGAGGGGGTGACTGAAGCTTTCTTT.

The CDR3: CASSLDGGRADTQYF. The DNA of the CDR3 is TGTGCCAGCAGCTTGGACGGGGGGCGCGCAGATACGCAGTATTTT. The chain uses TRBV7-8 and TRBJ2-3; D may be TRBD2 (7 bases). The CDR3 sequence is 15 residues long. Germline CDR1 SGHVS, CDR2 FQNEAQ. Trimming stripped 3 bases from V and 4 bases from J, with 14 bases between.